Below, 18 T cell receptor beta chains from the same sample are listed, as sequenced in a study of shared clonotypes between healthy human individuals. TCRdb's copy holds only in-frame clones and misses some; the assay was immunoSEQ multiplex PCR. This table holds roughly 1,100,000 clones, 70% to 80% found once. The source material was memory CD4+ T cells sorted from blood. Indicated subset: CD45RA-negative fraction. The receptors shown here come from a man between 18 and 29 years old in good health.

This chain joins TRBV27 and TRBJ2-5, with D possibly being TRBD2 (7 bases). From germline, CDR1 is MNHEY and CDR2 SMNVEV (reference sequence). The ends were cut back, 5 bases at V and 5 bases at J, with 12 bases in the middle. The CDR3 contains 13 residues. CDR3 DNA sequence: TGTGCCAGCAGTGGGGGGGCTTGGGAGACCCAGTACTTC. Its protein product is CASSGGAWETQYF.

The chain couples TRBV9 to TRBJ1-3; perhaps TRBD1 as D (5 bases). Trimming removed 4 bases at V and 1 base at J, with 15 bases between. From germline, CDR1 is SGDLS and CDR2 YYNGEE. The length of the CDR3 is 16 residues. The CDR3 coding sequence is TGTGCCAGCAGCTCCCAGGCAGGGAATTCTGGAAACACCATATATTTT. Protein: CASSSQAGNSGNTIYF.

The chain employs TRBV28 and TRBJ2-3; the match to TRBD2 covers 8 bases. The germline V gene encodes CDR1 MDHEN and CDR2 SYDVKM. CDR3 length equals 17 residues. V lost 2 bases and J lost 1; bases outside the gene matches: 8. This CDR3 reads CASSLRRGGRGTDTQYF. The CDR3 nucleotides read TGTGCCAGCAGTTTAAGACGCGGGGGGCGGGGCACAGATACGCAGTATTTT.

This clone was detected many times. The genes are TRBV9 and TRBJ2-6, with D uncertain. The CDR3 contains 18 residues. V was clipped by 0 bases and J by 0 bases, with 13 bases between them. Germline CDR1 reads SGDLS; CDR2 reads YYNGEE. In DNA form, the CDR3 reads TGTGCCAGCAGCGTAGTTGATTACCCGAGCTCTGGGGCCAACGTCCTGACTTTC. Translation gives CASSVVDYPSSGANVLTF. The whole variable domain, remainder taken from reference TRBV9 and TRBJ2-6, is DSGVTQTPKHLITATGQRVTLRCSPRSGDLSVYWYQQSLDQGLQFLIQYYNGEERAKGNILERFSAQQFPDLHSELNLSSLELGDSALYFCASSVVDYPSSGANVLTFGAGSRLTVL.

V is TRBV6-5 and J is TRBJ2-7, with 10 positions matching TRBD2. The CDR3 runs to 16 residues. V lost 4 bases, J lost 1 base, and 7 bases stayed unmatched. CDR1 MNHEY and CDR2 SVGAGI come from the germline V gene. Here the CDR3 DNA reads TGTGCCAGCAGTTTGTCCGGGACTAGCGATTCCTACGAGCAGTACTTC. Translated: CASSLSGTSDSYEQYF.

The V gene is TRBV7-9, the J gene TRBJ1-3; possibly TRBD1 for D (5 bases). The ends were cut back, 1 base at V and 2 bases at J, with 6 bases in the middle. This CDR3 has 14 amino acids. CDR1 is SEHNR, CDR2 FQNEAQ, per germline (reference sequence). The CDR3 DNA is TGTGCCAGCAGCTTAGTGGGGGCTGGAAACACCATATATTTT. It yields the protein CASSLVGAGNTIYF.

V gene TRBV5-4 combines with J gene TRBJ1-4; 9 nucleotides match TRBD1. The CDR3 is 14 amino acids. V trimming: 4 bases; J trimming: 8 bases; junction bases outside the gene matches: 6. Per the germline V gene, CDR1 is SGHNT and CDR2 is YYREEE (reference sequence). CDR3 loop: CASSPDRGREKLFF. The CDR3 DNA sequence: TGTGCCAGCAGCCCGGACAGGGGACGGGAAAAACTGTTTTTT.

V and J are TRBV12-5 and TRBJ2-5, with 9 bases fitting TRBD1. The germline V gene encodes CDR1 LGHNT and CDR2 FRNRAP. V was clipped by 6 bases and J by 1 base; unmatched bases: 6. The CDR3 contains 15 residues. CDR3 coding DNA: TGTGCTAGTGGCACGGGACAGGGAATCCAAGAGACCCAGTACTTC. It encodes CASGTGQGIQETQYF.

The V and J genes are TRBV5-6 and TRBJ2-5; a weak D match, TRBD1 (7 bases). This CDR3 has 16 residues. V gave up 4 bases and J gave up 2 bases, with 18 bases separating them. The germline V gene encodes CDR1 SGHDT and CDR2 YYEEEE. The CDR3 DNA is TGTGCCAGCAGCGGGGTGCCAGGGGGGCTGCAAGAGACCCAGTACTTC. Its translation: CASSGVPGGLQETQYF.

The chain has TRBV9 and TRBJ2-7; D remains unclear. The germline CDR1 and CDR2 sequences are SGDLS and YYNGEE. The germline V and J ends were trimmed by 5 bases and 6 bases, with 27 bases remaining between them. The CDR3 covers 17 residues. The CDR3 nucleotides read TGTGCCAGCAGTGTAAACCCCCCACGGGTGATAGTCTCCGAGCAGTACTTC. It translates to CASSVNPPRVIVSEQYF. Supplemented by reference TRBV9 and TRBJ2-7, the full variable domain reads DSGVTQTPKHLITATGQRVTLRCSPRSGDLSVYWYQQSLDQGLQFLIQYYNGEERAKGNILERFSAQQFPDLHSELNLSSLELGDSALYFCASSVNPPRVIVSEQYFGPGTRLTVT.

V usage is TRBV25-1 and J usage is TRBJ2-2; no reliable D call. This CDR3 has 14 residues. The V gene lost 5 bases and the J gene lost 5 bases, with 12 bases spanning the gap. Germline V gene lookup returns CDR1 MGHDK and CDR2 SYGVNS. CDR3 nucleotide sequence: TGTGCCAGCAGTTTCCGGTTCGGGACCGGGGAGCTGTTTTTT. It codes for CASSFRFGTGELFF. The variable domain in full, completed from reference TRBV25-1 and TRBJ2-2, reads EADIYQTPRYLVIGTGKKITLECSQTMGHDKMYWYQQDPGMELHLIHYSYGVNSTEKGDLSSESTVSRIRTEHFPLTLESARPSHTSQYLCASSFRFGTGELFFGEGSRLTVL.

In DNA form, the CDR3 reads TGTGCCAGCAGCCGGGACAGGGACGACGAGCAGTACTTC. Protein sequence: CASSRDRDDEQYF. V is TRBV5-4 and J is TRBJ2-7; TRBD1 aligns across 9 bases. Germline CDR1 SGHNT, CDR2 YYREEE (reference sequence). The CDR3 length is 13 residues. V shed 4 bases and J 5 bases; nucleotides not matched to a gene: 4.

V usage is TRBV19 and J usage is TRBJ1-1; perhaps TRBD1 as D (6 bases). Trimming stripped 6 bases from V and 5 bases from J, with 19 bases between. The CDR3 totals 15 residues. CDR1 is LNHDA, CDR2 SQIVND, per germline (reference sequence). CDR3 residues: CASSVLGGGGTEAFF. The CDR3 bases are TGTGCCAGTAGCGTCTTAGGGGGAGGAGGTACTGAAGCTTTCTTT.

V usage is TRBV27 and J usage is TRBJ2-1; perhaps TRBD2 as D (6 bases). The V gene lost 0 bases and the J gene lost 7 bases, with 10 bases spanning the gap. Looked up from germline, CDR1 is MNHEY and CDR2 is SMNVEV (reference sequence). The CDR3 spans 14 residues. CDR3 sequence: CASSLSGGLNEQFF. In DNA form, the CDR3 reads TGTGCCAGCAGTTTATCCGGGGGTTTAAATGAGCAGTTCTTC.

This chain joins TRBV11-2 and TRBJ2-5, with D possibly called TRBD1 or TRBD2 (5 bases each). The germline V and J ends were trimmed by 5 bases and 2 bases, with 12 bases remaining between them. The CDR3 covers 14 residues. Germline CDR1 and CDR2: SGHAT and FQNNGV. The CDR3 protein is CASSPTGPQETQYF. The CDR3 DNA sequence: TGTGCCAGCAGCCCCACGGGACCTCAAGAGACCCAGTACTTC.

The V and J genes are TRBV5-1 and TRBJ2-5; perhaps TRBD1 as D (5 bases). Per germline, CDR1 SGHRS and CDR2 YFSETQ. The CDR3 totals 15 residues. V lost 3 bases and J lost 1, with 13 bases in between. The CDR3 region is CASSSNGHVQETQYF. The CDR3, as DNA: TGCGCCAGCAGCTCAAATGGACACGTCCAAGAGACCCAGTACTTC. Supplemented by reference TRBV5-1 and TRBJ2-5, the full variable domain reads KAGVTQTPRYLIKTRGQQVTLSCSPISGHRSVSWYQQTPGQGLQFLFEYFSETQRNKGNFPGRFSGRQFSNSRSEMNVSTLELGDSALYLCASSSNGHVQETQYFGPGTRLLVL.

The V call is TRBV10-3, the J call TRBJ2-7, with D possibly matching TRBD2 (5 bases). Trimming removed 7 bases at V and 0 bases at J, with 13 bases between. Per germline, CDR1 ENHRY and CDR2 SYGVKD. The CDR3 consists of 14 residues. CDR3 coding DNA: TGTGCCATCAAGAACCTAGCTGACTCCTACGAGCAGTACTTC. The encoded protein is CAIKNLADSYEQYF.

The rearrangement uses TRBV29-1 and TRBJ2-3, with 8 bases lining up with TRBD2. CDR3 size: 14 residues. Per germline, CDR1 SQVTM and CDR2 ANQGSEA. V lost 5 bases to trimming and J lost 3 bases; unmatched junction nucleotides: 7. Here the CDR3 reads CSVSAGALTDTQYF. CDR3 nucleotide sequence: TGCAGCGTTTCAGCGGGGGCTTTGACAGATACGCAGTATTTT.